These 9 T cell receptor beta chains came from one sample sequenced in a study of blood T cell repertoires in COVID-19. Produced via immunoSEQ multiplex PCR; TCRdb's table is partial and in-frame only. The data hold 150,000 to 180,000 clones, with 83% observed a single time. The sample consisted of peripheral blood. Receptors were obtained from a woman between 55 and 75 years old with COVID-19, enrolled during active disease.

The rearrangement joins TRBV7-2 to TRBJ2-7; D is possibly TRBD2 (5 bases). Germline CDR1 and CDR2: SGHTA and FQGNSA. With 2 bases removed from V and 5 bases from J, the gap between germline ends came to 10 bases. The CDR3 loop spans 13 amino acids. The CDR3 loop is CASSLRSGNEQYV. The CDR3 bases are TGTGCCAGCAGCTTACGGTCGGGGAACGAGCAGTACGTC.

This chain connects TRBV19 to TRBJ1-5; a weak D match, TRBD1 (6 bases). In germline, CDR1 is LNHDA, CDR2 SQIVND (reference sequence). The ends were cut back, 3 bases at V and 2 bases at J, with 11 bases in the middle. There are 15 residues in the CDR3. The CDR3 region has the DNA TGTGCCAGTAGTATCGGGACATGGGGCAATCAGCCCCAGCATTTT. This codes for CASSIGTWGNQPQHF.

The chain has TRBV2 and TRBJ2-5; perhaps TRBD2 as D (5 bases). The germline gives CDR1 SNHLY, CDR2 FYNNEI. The CDR3 length is 15 residues. The V gene lost 2 bases and the J gene lost 2 bases, with 12 bases spanning the gap. The CDR3 reads CASSEIGLLQETQYF. In nucleotides, the CDR3 is TGTGCCAGCAGTGAAATAGGACTGTTACAAGAGACCCAGTACTTC.

The J gene is TRBJ1-2, the V gene TRBV6-2 or TRBV6-3; maybe TRBD1 (5 bases). V lost 5 bases and J lost 5, with 12 bases in between. In germline, CDR1 is MNHEY, CDR2 SVGEGT. This CDR3 is 13 amino acids long. CDR3 bases: TGTGCCAGCAGTCGGCAGGGCCCTTATGGCTACACCTTC. It codes for CASSRQGPYGYTF.

This clone was detected many times. The same CDR3 also results from other DNA sequences found in this sample. The chain carries TRBV19 and TRBJ1-1; 7 bases agree with TRBD1. J lost 0 bases, V lost 3 bases, and 1 base had no gene match. CDR1 and CDR2 (germline): LNHDA, SQIVND (reference sequence). The CDR3 extends over 14 amino acids. CDR3 DNA: TGTGCCAGTAGTATCGGGACAGTGAACACTGAAGCTTTCTTT. This sequence encodes CASSIGTVNTEAFF.

The rearrangement uses TRBV6-5 and TRBJ2-3; possibly TRBD2 for D (5 bases). The CDR3 has 13 residues. Trimming removed 5 bases from V and 5 bases from J, with 11 bases in between. Germline CDR1 MNHEY, CDR2 SVGAGI. The CDR3 spells CASSQEERDTQYF. DNA for the CDR3: TGTGCCAGCAGTCAGGAGGAGAGAGATACGCAGTATTTT.

The genes are TRBV5-1 and TRBJ2-5; 8 nucleotides align to TRBD2. The V gene's germline CDR1 is SGHRS and CDR2 YFSETQ. The CDR3 covers 18 residues. The V segment lost 0 bases and the J segment 5 bases; nucleotides outside the gene matches: 15. CDR3 loop: CASSLGSAGGEVWETQYF. CDR3 bases: TGCGCCAGCAGCTTGGGATCGGCGGGGGGCGAAGTTTGGGAGACCCAGTACTTC.

The CDR3 DNA reads TGCGCCAGCAGCTTGGACCCAAATGGCGGGACCCAGTACTTC. Translated: CASSLDPNGGTQYF. V gene TRBV5-1 combines with J gene TRBJ2-5; D is unclear. Deletions cut 0 bases from V and 7 bases from J, with 13 bases between. Per germline, CDR1 SGHRS and CDR2 YFSETQ. The CDR3 totals 14 residues.

J is TRBJ1-4 and V is TRBV6-1, with a possible D match to TRBD1 (5 bases). Germline V gene sequence: CDR1 MNHNS, CDR2 SASEGT. The CDR3 has 14 residues. V was clipped by 4 bases and J by 6 bases, with 12 bases between them. For the CDR3, the DNA is TGTGCCAGCAGTGTGGGTTCGGGGGATGAAAAACTGTTTTTT. Its protein product is CASSVGSGDEKLFF.